This T cell receptor (beta chain) was recorded in a study of STAT3 mutations in large granular lymphocyte leukemia. Findings and limits, study-wide: Treatment regimens differed across patients between samplings. In several patients, dominant TCR clone burden exceeded STAT3 mutant burden, suggesting STAT3 mutation arose secondarily. Persisting codominant clonotypes may have hidden a small pathogenic clone. Every T-cell large granular lymphocyte leukemia patient had at least one immunodominant TCR beta clonotype.

Unmatched junction bases numbered 6, after V lost 5 bases and J lost 8 bases. Looked up from germline, CDR1 is SGHRS and CDR2 is YFSETQ. This CDR3 region has 14 residues. Assay used: immunoSEQ multiplex PCR; TCRdb lists only in-frame clones, some missing. The table lists roughly 12,000 clones, approximately 83% of them singletons. Details on this clone: The antigen remains undetermined.

This clonotype was obtained from an elderly man with T-cell large granular lymphocyte leukemia. Some clones in this sample may be carry-over from other donors' samples. The chain links TRBV5-1 to TRBJ1-6; TRBD1 matches 8 bases. The sequencing sample was made of peripheral blood mononuclear cells. In DNA form, the CDR3 reads TGCGCCAGCAGTCTCCAGGGGGCGGATTCACCCCTCCACTTT. Encoded protein: CASSLQGADSPLHF.